Only a few counts were recorded for the clone carrying this TCR beta chain. Its matching antigen is unknown. Profiled with immunoSEQ multiplex PCR; TCRdb holds only in-frame clones, not every one. The profile shows some 70,000 clones, roughly 84% of them singletons. V lost 4 bases to trimming and J lost 2 bases, with 9 bases between them. Germline V gene data show CDR1 as LNHNV and CDR2 as YYDKDF (reference sequence). The CDR3 length is 15 residues. The time point here: week 35, safety follow-up. In every dose of vaccine, 300 ug of mutant IDH1 20-mer peptide was given alongside topical imiquimod. This specimen comes from a study of a mutant IDH1 vaccine in newly diagnosed glioma. Study-level background: The week-35 safety follow-up was V12, and the week-47 study end was V13. Whole-study results and caveats: Apparently unrelated to pseudoprogression were changes in the top peripheral T cell clonotypes.

The specimen comprised PBMCs, sampled from a glioma patient whose treatment included an IDH1 peptide vaccine. J is TRBJ2-6 and V is TRBV15; perhaps TRBD2 as D (5 bases). The TCR was taken from a young man with glioma. The CDR3 DNA reads as TGTGCCACCAGCATAGGAGGTACTGGGGCCAACGTCCTGACTTTC. It translates to CATSIGGTGANVLTF.